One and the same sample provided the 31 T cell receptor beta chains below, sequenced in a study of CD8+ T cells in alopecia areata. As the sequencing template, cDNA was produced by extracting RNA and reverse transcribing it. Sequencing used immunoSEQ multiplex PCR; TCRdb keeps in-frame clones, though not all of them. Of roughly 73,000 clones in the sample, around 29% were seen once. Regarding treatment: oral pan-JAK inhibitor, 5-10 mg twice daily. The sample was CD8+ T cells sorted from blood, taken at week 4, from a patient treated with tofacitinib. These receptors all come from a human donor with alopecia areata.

CDR3 sequence: CAWNPSYNEQFF. CDR3 nucleotides: TGTGCCTGGAATCCCAGCTACAATGAGCAGTTCTTC. This chain connects TRBV30 to TRBJ2-1; D remains ambiguous. CDR3 length: 12 amino acids. Trimming pared 4 bases from V and 3 bases from J, leaving 7 bases between. Germline loops: CDR1 GTSNPN, CDR2 SVGIG (reference sequence).

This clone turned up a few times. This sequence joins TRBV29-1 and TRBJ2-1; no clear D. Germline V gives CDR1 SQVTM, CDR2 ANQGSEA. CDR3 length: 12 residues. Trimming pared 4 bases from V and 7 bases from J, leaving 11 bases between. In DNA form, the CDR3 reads TGCAGCGTTGCACTGGCCGTGAATGAGCAGTTCTTC. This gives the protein CSVALAVNEQFF.

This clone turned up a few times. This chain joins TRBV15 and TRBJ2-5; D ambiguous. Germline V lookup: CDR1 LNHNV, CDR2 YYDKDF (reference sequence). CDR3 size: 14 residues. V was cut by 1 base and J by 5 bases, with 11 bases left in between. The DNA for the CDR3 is TGTGCCACCAGCAGAGGTCCTACTTGGGAGACCCAGTACTTC. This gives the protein CATSRGPTWETQYF.

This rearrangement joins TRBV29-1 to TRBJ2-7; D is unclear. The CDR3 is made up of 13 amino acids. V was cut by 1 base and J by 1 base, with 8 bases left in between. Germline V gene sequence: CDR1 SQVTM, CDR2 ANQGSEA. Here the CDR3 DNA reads TGCAGCGTTGAAGGGAGAGAGTCCTACGAGCAGTACTTC. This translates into CSVEGRESYEQYF.

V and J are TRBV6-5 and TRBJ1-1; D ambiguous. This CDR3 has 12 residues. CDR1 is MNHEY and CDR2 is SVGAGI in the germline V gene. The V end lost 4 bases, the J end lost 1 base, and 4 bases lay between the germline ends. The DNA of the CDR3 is TGTGCCAGCAGTTTCAAGAACACTGAAGCTTTCTTT. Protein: CASSFKNTEAFF.

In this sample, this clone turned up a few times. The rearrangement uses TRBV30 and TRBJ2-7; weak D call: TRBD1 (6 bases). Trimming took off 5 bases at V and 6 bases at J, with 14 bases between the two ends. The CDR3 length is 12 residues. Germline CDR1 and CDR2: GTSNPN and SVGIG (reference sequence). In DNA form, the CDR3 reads TGTGCCTGGGGGCAGGGGCCGGCCGAGCAGTACTTC. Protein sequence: CAWGQGPAEQYF.

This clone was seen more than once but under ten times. CDR3 DNA sequence: TGCAGCGTCGCACCTCGAACAGGGTTTGCCGGGGAGCTGTTTTTT. As protein: CSVAPRTGFAGELFF. This chain links TRBV29-1 with TRBJ2-2; possibly TRBD1 for D (6 bases). This CDR3 is 15 amino acids long. The V gene lost 6 bases and the J gene lost 6 bases, with 20 bases spanning the gap. Germline CDR1 and CDR2: SQVTM and ANQGSEA.

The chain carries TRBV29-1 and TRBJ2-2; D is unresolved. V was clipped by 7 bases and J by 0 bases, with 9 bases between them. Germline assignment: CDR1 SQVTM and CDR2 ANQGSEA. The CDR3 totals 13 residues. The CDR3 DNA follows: TGCAGCGGCCGTCTAGCGAACACCGGGGAGCTGTTTTTT. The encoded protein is CSGRLANTGELFF.

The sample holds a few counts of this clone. CDR3 sequence: CASRQHYEQYF. DNA of the CDR3: TGTGCCAGCAGGCAGCACTACGAGCAGTACTTC. The V call is TRBV13, the J call TRBJ2-5; D is undetermined. The J call may be faulty, since TRBJ2-7 better matches the DNA end. The length of the CDR3 is 11 residues. The germline CDR1 and CDR2 sequences are PRHDT and FYEKMQ (reference sequence).

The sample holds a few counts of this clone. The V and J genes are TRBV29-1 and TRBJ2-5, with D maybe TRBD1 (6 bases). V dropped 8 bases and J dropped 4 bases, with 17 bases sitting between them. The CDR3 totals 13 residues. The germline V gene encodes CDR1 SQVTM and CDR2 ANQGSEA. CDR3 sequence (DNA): TGCAGCACCTCTTCACAGGGTTTAGAGACCCAGTACTTC. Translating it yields CSTSSQGLETQYF. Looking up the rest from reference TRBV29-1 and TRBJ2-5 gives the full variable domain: SAVISQKPSRDICQRGTSLTIQCQVDSQVTMMFWYRQQPGQSLTLIATANQGSEATYESGFVIDKFPISRPNLTFSTLTVSNMSPEDSSIYLCSTSSQGLETQYFGPGTRLLVL.

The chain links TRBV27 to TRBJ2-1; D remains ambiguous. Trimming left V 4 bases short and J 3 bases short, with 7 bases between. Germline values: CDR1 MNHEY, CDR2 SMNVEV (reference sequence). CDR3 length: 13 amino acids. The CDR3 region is CASSSNRYNEQFF. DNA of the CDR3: TGTGCCAGCAGTTCAAACCGCTACAATGAGCAGTTCTTC.

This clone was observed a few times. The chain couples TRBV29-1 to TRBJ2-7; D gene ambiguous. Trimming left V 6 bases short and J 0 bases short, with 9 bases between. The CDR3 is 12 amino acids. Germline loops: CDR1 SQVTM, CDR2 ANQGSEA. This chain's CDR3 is CSVFLSSYEQYF. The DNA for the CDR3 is TGCAGCGTGTTCCTTAGCTCCTACGAGCAGTACTTC.

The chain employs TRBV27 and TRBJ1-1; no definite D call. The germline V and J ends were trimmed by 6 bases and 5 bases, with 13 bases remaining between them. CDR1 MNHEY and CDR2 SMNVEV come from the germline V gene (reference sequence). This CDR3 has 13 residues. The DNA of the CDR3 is TGTGCCAGCAGCCTGGGCGTTTTTACTGAAGCTTTCTTT. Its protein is CASSLGVFTEAFF.

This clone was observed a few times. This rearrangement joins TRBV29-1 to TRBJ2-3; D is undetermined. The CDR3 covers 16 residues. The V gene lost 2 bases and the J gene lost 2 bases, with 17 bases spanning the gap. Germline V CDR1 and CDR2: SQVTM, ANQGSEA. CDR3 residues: CSVELATALVTDTQYF. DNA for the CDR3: TGCAGCGTTGAACTGGCGACTGCGCTCGTCACAGATACGCAGTATTTT.

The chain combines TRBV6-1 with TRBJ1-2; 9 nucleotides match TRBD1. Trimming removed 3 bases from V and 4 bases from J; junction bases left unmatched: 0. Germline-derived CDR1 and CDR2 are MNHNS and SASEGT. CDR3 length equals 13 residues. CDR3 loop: CASSETGGYGYTF. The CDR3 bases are TGTGCCAGCAGTGAGACAGGGGGCTATGGCTACACCTTC.

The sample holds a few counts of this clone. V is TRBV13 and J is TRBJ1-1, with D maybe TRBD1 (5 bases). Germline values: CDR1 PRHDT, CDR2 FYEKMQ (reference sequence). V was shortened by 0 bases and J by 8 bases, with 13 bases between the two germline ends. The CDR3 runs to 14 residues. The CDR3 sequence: CASSLGQGGIEAFF. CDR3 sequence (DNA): TGTGCCAGCAGCTTAGGCCAGGGAGGAATAGAAGCTTTCTTT.

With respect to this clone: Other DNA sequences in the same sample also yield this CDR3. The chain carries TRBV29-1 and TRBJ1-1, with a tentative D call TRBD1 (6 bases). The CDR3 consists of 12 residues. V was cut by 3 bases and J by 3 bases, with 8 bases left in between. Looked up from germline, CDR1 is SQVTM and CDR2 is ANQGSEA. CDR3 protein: CSVEKGDTEAFF. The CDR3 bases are TGCAGCGTTGAGAAGGGGGACACTGAAGCTTTCTTT.

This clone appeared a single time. The CDR3 protein is CAISDRTSGYSGANVLTF. The CDR3 DNA follows: TGTGCCATCAGTGACCGGACTAGCGGATACTCTGGGGCCAACGTCCTGACTTTC. V gene TRBV10-3 combines with J gene TRBJ2-6; TRBD2 matches at 10 bases. V gave up 3 bases and J gave up 0 bases; unmatched junction bases: 5. The germline gives CDR1 ENHRY, CDR2 SYGVKD. The CDR3 consists of 18 residues.

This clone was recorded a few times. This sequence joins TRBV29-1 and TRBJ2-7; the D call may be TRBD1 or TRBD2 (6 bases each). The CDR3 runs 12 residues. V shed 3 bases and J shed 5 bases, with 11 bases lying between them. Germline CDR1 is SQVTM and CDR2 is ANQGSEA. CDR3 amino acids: CSVEEGEDEQYF. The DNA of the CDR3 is TGCAGCGTTGAGGAGGGGGAGGACGAGCAGTACTTC.

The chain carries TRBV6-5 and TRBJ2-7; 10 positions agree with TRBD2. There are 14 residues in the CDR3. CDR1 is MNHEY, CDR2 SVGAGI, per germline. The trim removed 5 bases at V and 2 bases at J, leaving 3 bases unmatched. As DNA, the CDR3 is TGTGCCAGCAGTGGGACTAGCGTAGCCTACGAGCAGTACTTC. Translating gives CASSGTSVAYEQYF.

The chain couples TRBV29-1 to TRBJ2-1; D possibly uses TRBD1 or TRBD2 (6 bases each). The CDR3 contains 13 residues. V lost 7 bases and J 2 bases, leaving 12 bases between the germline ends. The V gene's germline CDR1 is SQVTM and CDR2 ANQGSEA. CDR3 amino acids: CSGGAGTYNEQFF. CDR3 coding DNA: TGCAGCGGGGGGGCAGGGACCTACAATGAGCAGTTCTTC.

CDR3 sequence reads: CASSFPGQGGSGANVLTF. CDR3 sequence (DNA): TGTGCCAGCAGCTTCCCCGGACAGGGGGGCTCTGGGGCCAACGTCCTGACTTTC. The genes are TRBV7-8 and TRBJ2-6, with 10 bases aligning to TRBD1. CDR1 is SGHVS, CDR2 FQNEAQ, per germline. This CDR3 is 18 amino acids long. V shed 3 bases and J 0 bases; nucleotides not matched to a gene: 5.

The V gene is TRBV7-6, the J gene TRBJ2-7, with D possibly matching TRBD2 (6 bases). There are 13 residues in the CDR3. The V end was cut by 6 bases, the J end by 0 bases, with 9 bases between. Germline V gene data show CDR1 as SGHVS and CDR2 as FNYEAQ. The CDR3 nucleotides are TGTGCCAGCAGGGGGAGGAACTCCTACGAGCAGTACTTC. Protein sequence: CASRGRNSYEQYF.

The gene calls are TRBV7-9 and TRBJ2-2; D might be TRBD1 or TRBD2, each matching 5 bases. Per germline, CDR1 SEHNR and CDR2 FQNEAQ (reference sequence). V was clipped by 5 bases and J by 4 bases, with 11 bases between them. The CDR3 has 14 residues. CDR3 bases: TGTGCCAGCAGCCCTCGGGGCGGCACCGGGGAGCTGTTTTTT. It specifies CASSPRGGTGELFF.

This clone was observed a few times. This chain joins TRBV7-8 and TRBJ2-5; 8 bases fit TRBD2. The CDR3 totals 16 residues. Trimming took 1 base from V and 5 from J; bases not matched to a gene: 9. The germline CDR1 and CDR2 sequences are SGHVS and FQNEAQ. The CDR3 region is CASSLESAGVGETQYF. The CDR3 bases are TGTGCCAGCAGCTTAGAGTCAGCGGGAGTCGGGGAGACCCAGTACTTC.

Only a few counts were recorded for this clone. Here the CDR3 DNA reads TGTGCCTGGAGTGGGGGCCTAGGTCGCTCCTACGAGCAGTACTTC. Amino acid sequence: CAWSGGLGRSYEQYF. The V and J genes are TRBV30 and TRBJ2-7; maybe TRBD1 (5 bases). The germline CDR1 and CDR2 sequences are GTSNPN and SVGIG (reference sequence). The V end lost 1 base, the J end lost 0 bases, and 13 bases lay between the germline ends. This CDR3 contains 15 residues.

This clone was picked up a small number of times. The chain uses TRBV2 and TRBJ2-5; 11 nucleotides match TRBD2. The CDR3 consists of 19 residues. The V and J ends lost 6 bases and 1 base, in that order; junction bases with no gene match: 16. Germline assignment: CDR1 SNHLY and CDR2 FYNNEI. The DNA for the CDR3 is TGTGCCAGCAGCGGAGGAGAAACACCCCTAGCGGGAGGCCAAGAGACCCAGTACTTC. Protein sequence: CASSGGETPLAGGQETQYF.

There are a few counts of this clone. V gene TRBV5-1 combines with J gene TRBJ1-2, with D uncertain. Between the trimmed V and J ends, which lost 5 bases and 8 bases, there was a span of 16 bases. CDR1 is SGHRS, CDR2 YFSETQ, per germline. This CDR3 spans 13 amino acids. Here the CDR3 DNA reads TGCGCCAGCAGGAGAACAGATCAGAGGGGCTACACCTTC. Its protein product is CASRRTDQRGYTF.

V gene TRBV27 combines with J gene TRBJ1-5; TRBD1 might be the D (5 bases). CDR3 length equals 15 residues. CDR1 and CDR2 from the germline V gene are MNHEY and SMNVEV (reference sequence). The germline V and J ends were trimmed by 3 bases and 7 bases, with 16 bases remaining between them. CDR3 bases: TGTGCCAGCAGTTTTTCGGGGCGGGGGAAACAGCCCCAGCATTTT. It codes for CASSFSGRGKQPQHF.

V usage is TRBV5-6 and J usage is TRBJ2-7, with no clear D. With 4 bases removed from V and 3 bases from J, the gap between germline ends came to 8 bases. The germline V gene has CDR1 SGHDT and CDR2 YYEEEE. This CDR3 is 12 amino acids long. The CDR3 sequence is CASSLKNYEQYF. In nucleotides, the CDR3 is TGTGCCAGCAGCCTAAAGAACTACGAGCAGTACTTC. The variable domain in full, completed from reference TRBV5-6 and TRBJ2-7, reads DAGVTQSPTHLIKTRGQQVTLRCSPKSGHDTVSWYQQALGQGPQFIFQYYEEEERQRGNFPDRFSGHQFPNYSSELNVNALLLGDSALYLCASSLKNYEQYFGPGTRLTVT.

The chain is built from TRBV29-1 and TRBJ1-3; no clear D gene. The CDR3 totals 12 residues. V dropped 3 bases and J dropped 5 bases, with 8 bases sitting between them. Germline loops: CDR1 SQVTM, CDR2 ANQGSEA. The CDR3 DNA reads TGCAGCGTTGAGACCGGTAGAAACACCATATATTTT. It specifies CSVETGRNTIYF.